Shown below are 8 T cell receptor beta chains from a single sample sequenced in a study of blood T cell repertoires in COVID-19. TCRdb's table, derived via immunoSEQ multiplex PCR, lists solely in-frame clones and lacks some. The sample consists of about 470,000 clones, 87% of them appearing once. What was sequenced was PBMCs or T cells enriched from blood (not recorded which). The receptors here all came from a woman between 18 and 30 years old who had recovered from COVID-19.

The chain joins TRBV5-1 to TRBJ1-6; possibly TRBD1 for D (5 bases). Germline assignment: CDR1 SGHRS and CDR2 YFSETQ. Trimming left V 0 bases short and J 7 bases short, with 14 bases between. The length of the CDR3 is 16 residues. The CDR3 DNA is TGCGCCAGCAGCTTGGTGGCTGGGGGAGGGAATTCACCCCTCCACTTT. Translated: CASSLVAGGGNSPLHF.

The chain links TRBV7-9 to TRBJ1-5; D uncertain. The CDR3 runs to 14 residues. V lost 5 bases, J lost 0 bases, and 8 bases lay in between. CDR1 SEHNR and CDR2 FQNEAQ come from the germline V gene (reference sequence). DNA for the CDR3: TGTGCCAGCAGCCAGGCCGATAGCAATCAGCCCCAGCATTTT. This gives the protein CASSQADSNQPQHF.

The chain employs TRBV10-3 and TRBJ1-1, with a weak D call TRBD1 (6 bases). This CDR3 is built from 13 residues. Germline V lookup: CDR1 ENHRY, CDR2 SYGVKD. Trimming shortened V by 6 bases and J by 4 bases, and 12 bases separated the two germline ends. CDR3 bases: TGTGCCATCAGCCTTCCGGACAGCACTGAAGCTTTCTTT. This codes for CAISLPDSTEAFF.

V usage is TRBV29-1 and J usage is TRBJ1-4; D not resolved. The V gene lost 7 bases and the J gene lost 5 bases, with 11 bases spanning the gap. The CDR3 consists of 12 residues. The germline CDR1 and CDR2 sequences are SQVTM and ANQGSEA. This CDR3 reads CSAGRGNEKLFF. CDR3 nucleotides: TGCAGCGCCGGAAGAGGGAATGAAAAACTGTTTTTT.

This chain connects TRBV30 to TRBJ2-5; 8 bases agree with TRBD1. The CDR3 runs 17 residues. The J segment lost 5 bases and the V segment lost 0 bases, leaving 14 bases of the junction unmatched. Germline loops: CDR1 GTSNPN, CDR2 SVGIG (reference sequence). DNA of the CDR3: TGTGCCTGGAGTGTATCGACAGGGGCCCTGTTTGGTGAGACCCAGTACTTC. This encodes CAWSVSTGALFGETQYF.

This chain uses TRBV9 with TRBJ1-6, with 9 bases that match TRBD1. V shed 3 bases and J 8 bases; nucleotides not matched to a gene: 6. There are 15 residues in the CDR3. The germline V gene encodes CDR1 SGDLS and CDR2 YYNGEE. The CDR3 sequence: CASSARQGEHSPLHF. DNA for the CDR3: TGTGCCAGCAGCGCCCGACAGGGGGAACATTCACCCCTCCACTTT.

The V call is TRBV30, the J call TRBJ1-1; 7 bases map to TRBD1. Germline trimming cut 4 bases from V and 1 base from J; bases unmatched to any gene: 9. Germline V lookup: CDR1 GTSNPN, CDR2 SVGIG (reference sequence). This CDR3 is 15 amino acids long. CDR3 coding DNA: TGTGCCTGGACAGGGGGTAGCAGGCCGAACACTGAAGCTTTCTTT. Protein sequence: CAWTGGSRPNTEAFF.

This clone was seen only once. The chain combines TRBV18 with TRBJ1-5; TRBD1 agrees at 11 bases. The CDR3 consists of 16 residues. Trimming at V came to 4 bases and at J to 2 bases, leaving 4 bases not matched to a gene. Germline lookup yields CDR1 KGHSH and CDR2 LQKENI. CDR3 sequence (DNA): TGTGCCAGCTCACGGACAGGGGGCCAGGGCAATCAGCCCCAGCATTTT. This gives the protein CASSRTGGQGNQPQHF.